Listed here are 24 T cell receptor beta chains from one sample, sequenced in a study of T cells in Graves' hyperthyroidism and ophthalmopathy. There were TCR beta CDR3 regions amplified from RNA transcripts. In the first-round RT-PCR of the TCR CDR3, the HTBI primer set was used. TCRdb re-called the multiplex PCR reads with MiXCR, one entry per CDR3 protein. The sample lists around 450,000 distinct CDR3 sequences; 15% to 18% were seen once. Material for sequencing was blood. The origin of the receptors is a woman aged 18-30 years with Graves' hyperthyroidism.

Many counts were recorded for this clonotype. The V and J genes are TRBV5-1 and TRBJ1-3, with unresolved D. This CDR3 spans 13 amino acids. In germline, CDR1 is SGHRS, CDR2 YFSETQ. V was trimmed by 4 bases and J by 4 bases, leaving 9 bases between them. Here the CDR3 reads CASSVSAGNTIYF. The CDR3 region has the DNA TGCGCCAGCAGCGTGTCCGCCGGAAACACCATATATTTT.

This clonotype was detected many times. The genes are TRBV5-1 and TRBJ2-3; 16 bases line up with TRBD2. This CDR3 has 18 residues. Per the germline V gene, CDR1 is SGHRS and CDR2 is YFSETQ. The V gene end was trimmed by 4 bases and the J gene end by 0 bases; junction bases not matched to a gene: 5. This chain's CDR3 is CASSEGTSGGASTDTQYF. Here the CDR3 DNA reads TGCGCCAGCAGCGAAGGGACTAGCGGGGGGGCCAGCACAGATACGCAGTATTTT.

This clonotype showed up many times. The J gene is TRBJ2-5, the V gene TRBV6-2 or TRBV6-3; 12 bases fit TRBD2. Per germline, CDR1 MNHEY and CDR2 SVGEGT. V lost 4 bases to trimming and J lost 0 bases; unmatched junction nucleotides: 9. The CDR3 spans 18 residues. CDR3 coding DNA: TGTGCCAGCAGTTCCACCAAGGGACTAGCGGGTTACCAAGAGACCCAGTACTTC. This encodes CASSSTKGLAGYQETQYF.

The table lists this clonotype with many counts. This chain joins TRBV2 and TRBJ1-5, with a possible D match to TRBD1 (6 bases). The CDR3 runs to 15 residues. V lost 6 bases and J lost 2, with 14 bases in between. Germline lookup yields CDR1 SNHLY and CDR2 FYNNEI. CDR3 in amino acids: CASRKQGGGNQPQHF. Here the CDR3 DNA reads TGTGCCAGCAGAAAACAGGGAGGCGGCAATCAGCCCCAGCATTTT.

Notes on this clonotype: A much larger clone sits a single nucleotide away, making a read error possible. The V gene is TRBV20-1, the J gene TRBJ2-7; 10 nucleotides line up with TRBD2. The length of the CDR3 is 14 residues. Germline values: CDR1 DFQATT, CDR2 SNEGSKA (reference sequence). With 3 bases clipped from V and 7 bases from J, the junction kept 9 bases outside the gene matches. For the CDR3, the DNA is TGCAGTGCTAGTTCTAGCGGGAGAGGGAATGAGCAGTACTTC. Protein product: CSASSSGRGNEQYF.

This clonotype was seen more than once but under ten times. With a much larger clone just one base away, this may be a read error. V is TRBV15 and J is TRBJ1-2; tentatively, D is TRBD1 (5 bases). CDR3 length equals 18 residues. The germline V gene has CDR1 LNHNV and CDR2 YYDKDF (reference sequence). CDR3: CATSSEAPRGPGGYGHTF. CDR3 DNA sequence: TGTGCCACCAGCAGCGAAGCCCCCCGGGGCCCGGGAGGGTATGGCCACACCTTC. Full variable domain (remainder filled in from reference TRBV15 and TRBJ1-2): DAMVIQNPRYQVTQFGKPVTLSCSQTLNHNVMYWYQQKSSQAPKLLFHYYDKDFNNEADTPDNFQSRRPNTSFCFLDIRSPGLGDTAMYLCATSSEAPRGPGGYGHTFGSGTRLTVV.

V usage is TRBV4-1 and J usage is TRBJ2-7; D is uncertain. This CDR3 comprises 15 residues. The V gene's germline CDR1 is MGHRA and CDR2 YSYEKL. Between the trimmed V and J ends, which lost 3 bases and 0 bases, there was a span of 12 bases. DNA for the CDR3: TGCGCCAGCAGCCAGCAGGAAAGCCCCTCCTACGAGCAGTACTTC. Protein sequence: CASSQQESPSYEQYF.

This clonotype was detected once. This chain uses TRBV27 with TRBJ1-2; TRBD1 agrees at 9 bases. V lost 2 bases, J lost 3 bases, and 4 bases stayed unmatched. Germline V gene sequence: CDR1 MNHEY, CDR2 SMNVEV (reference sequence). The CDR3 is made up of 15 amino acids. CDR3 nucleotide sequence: TGTGCCAGCAGTTTAAAATGGACAGGGGACTATGGCTACACCTTC. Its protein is CASSLKWTGDYGYTF.

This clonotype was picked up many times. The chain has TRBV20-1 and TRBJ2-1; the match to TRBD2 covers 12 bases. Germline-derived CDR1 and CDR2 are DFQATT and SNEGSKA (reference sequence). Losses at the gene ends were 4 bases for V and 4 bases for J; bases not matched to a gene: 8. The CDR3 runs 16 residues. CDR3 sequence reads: CSATQLAGGYYNEQFF. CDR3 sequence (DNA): TGCAGTGCTACCCAACTAGCGGGAGGCTATTACAATGAGCAGTTCTTC.

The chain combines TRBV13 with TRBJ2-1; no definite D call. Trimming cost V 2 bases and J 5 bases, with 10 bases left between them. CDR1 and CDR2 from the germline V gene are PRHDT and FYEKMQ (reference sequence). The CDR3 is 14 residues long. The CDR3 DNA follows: TGTGCCAGCAGCTTATTGGGGAAAAACAATGAGCAGTTCTTC. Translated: CASSLLGKNNEQFF.

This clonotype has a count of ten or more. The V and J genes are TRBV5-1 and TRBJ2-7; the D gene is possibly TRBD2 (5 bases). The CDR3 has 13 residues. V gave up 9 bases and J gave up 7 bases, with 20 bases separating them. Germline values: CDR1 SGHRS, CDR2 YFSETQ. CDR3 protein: CATVRQRLGEQYF. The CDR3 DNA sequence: TGCGCCACCGTCCGTCAGCGGCTGGGGGAGCAGTACTTC. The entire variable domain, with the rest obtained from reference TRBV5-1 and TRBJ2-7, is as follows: KAGVTQTPRYLIKTRGQQVTLSCSPISGHRSVSWYQQTPGQGLQFLFEYFSETQRNKGNFPGRFSGRQFSNSRSEMNVSTLELGDSALYLCATVRQRLGEQYFGPGTRLTVT.

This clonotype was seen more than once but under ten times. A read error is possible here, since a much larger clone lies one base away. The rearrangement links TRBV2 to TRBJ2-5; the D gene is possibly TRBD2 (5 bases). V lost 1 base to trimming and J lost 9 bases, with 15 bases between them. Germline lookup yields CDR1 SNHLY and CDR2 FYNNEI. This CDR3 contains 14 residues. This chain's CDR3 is CASSEDQIKEAQYF. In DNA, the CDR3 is TGTGCCAGCAGTGAAGACCAAATAAAGGAGGCCCAGTACTTC. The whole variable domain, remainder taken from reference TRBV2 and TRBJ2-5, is EPEVTQTPSHQVTQMGQEVILRCVPISNHLYFYWYRQILGQKVEFLVSFYNNEISEKSEIFDDQFSVERPDGSNFTLKIRSTKLEDSAMYFCASSEDQIKEAQYFGPGTRLLVL.

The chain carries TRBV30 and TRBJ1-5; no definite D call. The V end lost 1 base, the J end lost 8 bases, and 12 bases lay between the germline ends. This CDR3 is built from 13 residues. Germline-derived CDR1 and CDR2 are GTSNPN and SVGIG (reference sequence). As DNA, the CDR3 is TGTGCCTGGAGTGGCGGCGACATAGAGCCCCAGCATTTT. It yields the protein CAWSGGDIEPQHF. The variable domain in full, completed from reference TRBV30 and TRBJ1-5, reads SQTIHQWPATLVQPVGSPLSLECTVEGTSNPNLYWYRQAAGRGLQLLFYSVGIGQISSEVPQNLSASRPQDRQFILSSKKLLLSDSGFYLCAWSGGDIEPQHFGDGTRLSIL.

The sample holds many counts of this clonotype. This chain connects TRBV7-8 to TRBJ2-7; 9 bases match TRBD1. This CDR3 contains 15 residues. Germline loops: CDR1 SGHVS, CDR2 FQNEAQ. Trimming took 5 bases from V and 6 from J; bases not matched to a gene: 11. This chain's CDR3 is CASSPGTGNRFEQYF. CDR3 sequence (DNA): TGTGCCAGCAGCCCCGGGACAGGGAATAGATTCGAGCAGTACTTC.

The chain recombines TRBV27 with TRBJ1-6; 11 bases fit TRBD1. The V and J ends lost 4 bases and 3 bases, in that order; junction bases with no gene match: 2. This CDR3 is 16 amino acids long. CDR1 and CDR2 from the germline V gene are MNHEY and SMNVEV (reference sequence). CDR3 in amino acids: CASSSGTGGYNSPLHF. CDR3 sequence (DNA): TGTGCCAGCAGTTCCGGGACAGGGGGCTATAATTCACCCCTCCACTTT.

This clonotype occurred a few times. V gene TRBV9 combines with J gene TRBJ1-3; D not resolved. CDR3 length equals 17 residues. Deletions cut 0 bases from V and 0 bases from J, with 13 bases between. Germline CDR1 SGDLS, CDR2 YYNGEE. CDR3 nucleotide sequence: TGTGCCAGCAGCGTAGATACGACGGAAAGCTCTGGAAACACCATATATTTT. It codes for CASSVDTTESSGNTIYF. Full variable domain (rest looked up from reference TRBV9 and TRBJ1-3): DSGVTQTPKHLITATGQRVTLRCSPRSGDLSVYWYQQSLDQGLQFLIQYYNGEERAKGNILERFSAQQFPDLHSELNLSSLELGDSALYFCASSVDTTESSGNTIYFGEGSWLTVV.

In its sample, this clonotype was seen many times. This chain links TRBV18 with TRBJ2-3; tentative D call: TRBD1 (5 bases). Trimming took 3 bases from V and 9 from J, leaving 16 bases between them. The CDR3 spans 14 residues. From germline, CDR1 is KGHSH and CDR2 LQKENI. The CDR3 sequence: CASSPVDPAGTQYF. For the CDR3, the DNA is TGTGCCAGCTCACCTGTGGACCCAGCAGGGACGCAGTATTTT.

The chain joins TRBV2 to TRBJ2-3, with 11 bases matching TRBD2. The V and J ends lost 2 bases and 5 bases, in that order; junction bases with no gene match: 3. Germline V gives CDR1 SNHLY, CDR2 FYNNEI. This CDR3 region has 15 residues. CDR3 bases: TGTGCCAGCAGTGAACTAGCGGGGGGAGGAGATACGCAGTATTTT. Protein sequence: CASSELAGGGDTQYF.

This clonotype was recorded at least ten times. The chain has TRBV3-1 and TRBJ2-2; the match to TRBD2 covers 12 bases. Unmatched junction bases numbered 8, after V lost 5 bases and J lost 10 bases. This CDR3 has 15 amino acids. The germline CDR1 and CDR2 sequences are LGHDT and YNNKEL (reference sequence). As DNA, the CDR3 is TGTGCCAGCAGCTGGACTAGCGGGGACCCCGTGGAGCTGTTTTTT. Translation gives CASSWTSGDPVELFF.

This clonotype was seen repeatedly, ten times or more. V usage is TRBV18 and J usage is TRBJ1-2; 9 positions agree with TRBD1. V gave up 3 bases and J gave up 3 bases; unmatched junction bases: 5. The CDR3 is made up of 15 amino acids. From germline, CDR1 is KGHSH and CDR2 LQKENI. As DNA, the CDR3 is TGTGCCAGCTCACCCGGGACAGGGTCCCACTATGGCTACACCTTC. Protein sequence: CASSPGTGSHYGYTF.

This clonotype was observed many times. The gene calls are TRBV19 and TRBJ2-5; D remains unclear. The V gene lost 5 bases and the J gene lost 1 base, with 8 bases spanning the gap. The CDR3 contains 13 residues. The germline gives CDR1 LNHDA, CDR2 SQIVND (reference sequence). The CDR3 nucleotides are TGTGCCAGTAGTGTCCAGAGCCAAGAGACCCAGTACTTC. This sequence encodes CASSVQSQETQYF.

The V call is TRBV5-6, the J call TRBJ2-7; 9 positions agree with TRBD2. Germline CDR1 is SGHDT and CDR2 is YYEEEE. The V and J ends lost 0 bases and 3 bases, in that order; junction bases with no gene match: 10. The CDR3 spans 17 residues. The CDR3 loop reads CASSLATGGGGLYEQYF. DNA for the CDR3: TGTGCCAGCAGCTTGGCTACGGGCGGGGGGGGTCTCTACGAGCAGTACTTC.

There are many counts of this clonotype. CDR3 amino acids: CASSDRATNEKLFF. CDR3 coding DNA: TGTGCCAGCAGTGACAGAGCAACTAATGAAAAACTGTTTTTT. The J gene is TRBJ1-4, the V gene TRBV2; D is ambiguous. CDR3 size: 14 residues. V lost 3 bases to trimming and J lost 0 bases, with 5 bases between them. The germline V gene encodes CDR1 SNHLY and CDR2 FYNNEI. Looking up the rest from reference TRBV2 and TRBJ1-4 gives the full variable domain: EPEVTQTPSHQVTQMGQEVILRCVPISNHLYFYWYRQILGQKVEFLVSFYNNEISEKSEIFDDQFSVERPDGSNFTLKIRSTKLEDSAMYFCASSDRATNEKLFFGSGTQLSVL.

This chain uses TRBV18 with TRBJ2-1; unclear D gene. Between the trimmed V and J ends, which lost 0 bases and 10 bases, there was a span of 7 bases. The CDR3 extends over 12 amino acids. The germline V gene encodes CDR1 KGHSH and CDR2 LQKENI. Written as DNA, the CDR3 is TGTGCCAGCTCACCACCCCTACGGGAGCAGTTCTTC. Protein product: CASSPPLREQFF.